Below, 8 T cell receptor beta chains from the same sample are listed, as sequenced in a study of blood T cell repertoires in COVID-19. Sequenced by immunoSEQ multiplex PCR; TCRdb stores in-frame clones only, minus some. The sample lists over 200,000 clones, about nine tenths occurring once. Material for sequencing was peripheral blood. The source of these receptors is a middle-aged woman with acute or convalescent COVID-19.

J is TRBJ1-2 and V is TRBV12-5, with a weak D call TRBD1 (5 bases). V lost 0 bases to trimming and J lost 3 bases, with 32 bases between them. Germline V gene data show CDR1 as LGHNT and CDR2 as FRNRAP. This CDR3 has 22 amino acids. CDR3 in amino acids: CASGLVLSPRAGPHDIHYGYTF. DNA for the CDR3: TGTGCTAGTGGTTTGGTACTGTCCCCTAGGGCGGGACCGCATGACATCCACTATGGCTACACCTTC.

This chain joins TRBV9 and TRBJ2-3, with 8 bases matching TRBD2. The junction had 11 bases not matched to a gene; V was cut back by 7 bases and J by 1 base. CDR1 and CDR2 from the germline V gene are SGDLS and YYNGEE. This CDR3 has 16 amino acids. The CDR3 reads CASSGGSGGRTDTQYF. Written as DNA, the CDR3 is TGTGCCAGCTCCGGGGGGAGCGGGGGTCGCACAGATACGCAGTATTTT.

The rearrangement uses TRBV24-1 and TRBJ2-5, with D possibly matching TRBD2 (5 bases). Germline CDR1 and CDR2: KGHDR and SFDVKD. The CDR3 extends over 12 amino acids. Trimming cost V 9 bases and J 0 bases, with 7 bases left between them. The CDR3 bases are TGTGCCACCTCGGGGAACCAAGAGACCCAGTACTTC. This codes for CATSGNQETQYF.

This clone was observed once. The CDR3 loop reads CSVDMLDTIYF. The CDR3 DNA reads as TGCAGCGTTGATATGTTAGACACCATATATTTT. This sequence joins TRBV29-1 and TRBJ1-3, with D unclear. In germline, CDR1 is SQVTM, CDR2 ANQGSEA. This CDR3 has 11 amino acids. V was pared by 3 bases and J by 8 bases, with 8 bases between.

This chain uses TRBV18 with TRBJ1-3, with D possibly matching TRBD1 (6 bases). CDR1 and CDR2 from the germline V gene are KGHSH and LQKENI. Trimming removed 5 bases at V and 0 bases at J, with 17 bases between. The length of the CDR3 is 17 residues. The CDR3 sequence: CASSKGGQLSSGNTIYF. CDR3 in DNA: TGTGCCAGCTCAAAAGGAGGACAGTTGAGCTCTGGAAACACCATATATTTT.

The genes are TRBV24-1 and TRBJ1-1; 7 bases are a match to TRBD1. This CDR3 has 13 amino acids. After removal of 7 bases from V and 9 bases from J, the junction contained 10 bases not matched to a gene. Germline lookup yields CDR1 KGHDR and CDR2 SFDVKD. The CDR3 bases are TGTGCCACCAGCGCTCGGGCAGGGGGAAAAGCTTTCTTT. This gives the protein CATSARAGGKAFF.

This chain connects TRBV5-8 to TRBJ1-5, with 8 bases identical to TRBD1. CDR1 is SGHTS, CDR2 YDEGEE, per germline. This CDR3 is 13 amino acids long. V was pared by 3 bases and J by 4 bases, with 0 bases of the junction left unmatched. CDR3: CASSWTGNQPQHF. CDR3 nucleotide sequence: TGTGCCAGCAGCTGGACAGGGAATCAGCCCCAGCATTTT.

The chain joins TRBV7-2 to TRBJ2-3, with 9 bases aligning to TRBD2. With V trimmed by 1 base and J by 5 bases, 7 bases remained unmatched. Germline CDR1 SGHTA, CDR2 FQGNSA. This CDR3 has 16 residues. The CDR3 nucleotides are TGTGCCAGCAGCTTAGTGGGGAGCGGGGGGCGAGATACGCAGTATTTT. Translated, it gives CASSLVGSGGRDTQYF.